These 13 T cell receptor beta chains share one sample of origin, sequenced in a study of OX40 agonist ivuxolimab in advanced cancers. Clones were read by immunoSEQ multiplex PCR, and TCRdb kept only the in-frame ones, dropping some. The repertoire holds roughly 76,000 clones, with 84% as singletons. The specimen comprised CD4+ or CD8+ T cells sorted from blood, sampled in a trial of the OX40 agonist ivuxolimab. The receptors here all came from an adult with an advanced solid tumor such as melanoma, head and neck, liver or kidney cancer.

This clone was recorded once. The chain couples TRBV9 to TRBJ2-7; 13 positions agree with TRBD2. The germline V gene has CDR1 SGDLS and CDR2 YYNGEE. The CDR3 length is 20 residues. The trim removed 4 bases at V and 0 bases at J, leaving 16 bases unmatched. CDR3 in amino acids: CASSPQVHPGLAGSSYEQYF. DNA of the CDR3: TGTGCCAGCAGCCCCCAAGTGCACCCGGGACTAGCGGGAAGCTCCTACGAGCAGTACTTC.

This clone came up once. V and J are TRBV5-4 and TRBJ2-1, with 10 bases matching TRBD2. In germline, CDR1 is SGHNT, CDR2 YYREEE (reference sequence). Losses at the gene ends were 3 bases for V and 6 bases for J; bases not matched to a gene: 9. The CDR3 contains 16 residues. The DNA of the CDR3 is TGTGCCAGCAGCTCCCTGAGCGGGAGGGTGGGCAATGAGCAGTTCTTC. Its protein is CASSSLSGRVGNEQFF. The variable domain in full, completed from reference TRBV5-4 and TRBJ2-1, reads ETGVTQSPTHLIKTRGQQVTLRCSSQSGHNTVSWYQQALGQGPQFIFQYYREEENGRGNFPPRFSGLQFPNYSSELNVNALELDDSALYLCASSSLSGRVGNEQFFGPGTRLTVL.

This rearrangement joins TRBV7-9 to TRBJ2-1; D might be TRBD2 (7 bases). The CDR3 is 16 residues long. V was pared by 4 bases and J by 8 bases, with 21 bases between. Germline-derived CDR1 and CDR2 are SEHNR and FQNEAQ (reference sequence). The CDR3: CASSSTRGAGVDEQFF. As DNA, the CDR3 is TGTGCCAGCAGCTCCACTCGGGGGGCCGGGGTAGATGAGCAGTTCTTC.

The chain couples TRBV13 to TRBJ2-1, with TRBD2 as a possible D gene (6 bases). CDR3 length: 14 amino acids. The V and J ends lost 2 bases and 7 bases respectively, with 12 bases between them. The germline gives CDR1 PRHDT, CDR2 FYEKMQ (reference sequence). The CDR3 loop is CASSLTGRGNEQFF. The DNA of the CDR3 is TGTGCCAGCAGCTTAACCGGGAGAGGAAATGAGCAGTTCTTC.

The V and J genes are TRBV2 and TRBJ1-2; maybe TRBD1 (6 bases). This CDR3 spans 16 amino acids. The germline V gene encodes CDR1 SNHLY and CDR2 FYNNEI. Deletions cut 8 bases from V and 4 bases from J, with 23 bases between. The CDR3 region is CASGAGGGRTSYGYTF. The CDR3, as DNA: TGTGCCAGCGGGGCGGGGGGCGGCCGCACCTCCTATGGCTACACCTTC.

CDR3 in amino acids: CASSLWKTSTDTQYF. The CDR3 bases are TGCGCCAGCAGCTTGTGGAAGACTAGCACAGATACGCAGTATTTT. The chain couples TRBV5-1 to TRBJ2-3, with D hard to call. With 1 base removed from V and 0 bases from J, the gap between germline ends came to 9 bases. The CDR3 is 15 amino acids. Per germline, CDR1 SGHRS and CDR2 YFSETQ.

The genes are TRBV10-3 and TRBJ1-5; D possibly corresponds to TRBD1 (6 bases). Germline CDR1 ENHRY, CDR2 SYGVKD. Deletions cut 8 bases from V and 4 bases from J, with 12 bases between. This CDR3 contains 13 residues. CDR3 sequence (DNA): TGTGCCATCGCGGGACAAATGAATCAGCCCCAGCATTTT. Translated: CAIAGQMNQPQHF.

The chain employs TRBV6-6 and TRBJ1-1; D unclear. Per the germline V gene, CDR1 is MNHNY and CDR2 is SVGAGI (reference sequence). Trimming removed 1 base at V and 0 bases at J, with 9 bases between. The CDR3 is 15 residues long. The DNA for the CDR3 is TGTGCCAGCAGTTACTATGGGCTCCTGAACACTGAAGCTTTCTTT. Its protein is CASSYYGLLNTEAFF.

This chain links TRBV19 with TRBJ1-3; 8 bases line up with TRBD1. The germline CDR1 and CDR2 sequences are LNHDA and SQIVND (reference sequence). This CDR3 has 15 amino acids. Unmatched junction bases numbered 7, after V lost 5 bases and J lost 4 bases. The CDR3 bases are TGTGCCAGTAGTTTTGGCAGGGGGCAGGGAAACACCATATATTTT. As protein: CASSFGRGQGNTIYF.

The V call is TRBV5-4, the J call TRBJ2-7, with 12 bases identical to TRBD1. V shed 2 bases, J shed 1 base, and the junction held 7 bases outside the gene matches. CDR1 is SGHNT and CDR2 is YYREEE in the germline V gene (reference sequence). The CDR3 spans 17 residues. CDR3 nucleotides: TGTGCCAGCAGCTTAGGGACAGGGGGCATAGGGTCCTACGAGCAGTACTTC. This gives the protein CASSLGTGGIGSYEQYF.

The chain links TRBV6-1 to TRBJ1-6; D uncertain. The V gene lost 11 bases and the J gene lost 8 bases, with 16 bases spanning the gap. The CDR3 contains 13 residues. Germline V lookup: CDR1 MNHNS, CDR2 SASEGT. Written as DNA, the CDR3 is TGTGCCGGGAGGGAGGATAGGGATTCACCCCTCCACTTT. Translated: CAGREDRDSPLHF.

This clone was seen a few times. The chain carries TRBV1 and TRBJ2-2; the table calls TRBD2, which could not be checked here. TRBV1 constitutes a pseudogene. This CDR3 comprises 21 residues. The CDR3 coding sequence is TGCACCAGCAGCCAAGATCCGACGCTAGCGGGGGGCCGGGTAGACACCGGGGAGCTGTTTTTT. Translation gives CTSSQDPTLAGGRVDTGELFF.

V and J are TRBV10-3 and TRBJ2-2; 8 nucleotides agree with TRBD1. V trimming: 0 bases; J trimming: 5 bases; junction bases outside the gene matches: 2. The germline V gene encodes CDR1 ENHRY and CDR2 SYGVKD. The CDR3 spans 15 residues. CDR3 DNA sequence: TGTGCCATCAGTGAGTCGCAGGGGGCAACCGGGGAGCTGTTTTTT. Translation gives CAISESQGATGELFF.